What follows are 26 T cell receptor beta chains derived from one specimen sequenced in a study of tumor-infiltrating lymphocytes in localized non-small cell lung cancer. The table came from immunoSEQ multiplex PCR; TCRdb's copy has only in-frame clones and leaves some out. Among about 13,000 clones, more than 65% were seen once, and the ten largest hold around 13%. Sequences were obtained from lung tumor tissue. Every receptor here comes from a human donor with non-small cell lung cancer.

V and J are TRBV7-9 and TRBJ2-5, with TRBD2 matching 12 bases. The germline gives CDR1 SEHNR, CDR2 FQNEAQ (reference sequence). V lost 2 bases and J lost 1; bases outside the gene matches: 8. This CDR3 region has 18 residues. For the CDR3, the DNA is TGTGCCAGCAGCTTAAGCCTTACTAGCGGGAGGCCCCAAGAGACCCAGTACTTC. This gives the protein CASSLSLTSGRPQETQYF.

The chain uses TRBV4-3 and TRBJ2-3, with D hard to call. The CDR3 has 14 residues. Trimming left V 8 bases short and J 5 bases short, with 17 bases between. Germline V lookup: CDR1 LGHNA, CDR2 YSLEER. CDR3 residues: CASALTIGEDTQYF. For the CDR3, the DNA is TGCGCCAGCGCCCTAACGATTGGGGAAGATACGCAGTATTTT.

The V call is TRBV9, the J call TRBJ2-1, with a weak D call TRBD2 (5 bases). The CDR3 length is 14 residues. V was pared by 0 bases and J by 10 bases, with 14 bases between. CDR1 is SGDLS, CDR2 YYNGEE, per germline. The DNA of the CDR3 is TGTGCCAGCAGCGTAGCGTCTAGCTGGAGAGAGCAGTTCTTC. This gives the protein CASSVASSWREQFF.

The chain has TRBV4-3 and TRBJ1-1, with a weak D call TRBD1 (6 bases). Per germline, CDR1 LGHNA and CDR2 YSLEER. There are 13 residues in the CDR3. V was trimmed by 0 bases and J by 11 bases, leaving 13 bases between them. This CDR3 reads CASSQDTAGVAFF. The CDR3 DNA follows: TGCGCCAGCAGCCAAGATACGGCAGGGGTTGCTTTCTTT.

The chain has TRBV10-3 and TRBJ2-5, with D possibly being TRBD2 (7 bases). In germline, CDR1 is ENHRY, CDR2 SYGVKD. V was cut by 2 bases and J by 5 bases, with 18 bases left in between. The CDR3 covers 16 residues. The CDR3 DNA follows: TGTGCCATCAGTGAGAGGGGGGGGGCTAGCCCGGAGACCCAGTACTTC. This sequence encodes CAISERGGASPETQYF.

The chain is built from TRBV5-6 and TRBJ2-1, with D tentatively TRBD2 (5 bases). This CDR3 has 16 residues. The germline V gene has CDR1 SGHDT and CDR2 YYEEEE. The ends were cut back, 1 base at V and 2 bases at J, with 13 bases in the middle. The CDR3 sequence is CASSLFRDEAYNEQFF. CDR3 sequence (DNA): TGTGCCAGCAGCTTGTTCCGGGATGAAGCCTACAATGAGCAGTTCTTC.

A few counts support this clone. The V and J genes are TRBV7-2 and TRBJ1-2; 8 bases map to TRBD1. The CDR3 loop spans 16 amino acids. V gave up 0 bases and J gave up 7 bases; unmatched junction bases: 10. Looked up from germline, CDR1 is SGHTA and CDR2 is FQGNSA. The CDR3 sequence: CASSLATGEVLSGYTF. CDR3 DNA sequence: TGTGCCAGCAGCTTAGCGACAGGGGAAGTTTTAAGTGGCTACACCTTC.

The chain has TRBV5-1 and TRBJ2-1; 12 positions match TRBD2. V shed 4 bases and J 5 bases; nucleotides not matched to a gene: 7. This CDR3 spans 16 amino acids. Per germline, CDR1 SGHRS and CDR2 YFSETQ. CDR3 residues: CASSRGTSGLNNEQFF. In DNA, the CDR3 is TGCGCCAGCAGCCGCGGGACTAGCGGGCTTAACAATGAGCAGTTCTTC.

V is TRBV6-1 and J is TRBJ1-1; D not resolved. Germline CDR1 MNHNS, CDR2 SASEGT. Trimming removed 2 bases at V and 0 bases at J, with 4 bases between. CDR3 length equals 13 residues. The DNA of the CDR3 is TGTGCCAGCAGTGAAACGGTGAACACTGAAGCTTTCTTT. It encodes CASSETVNTEAFF.

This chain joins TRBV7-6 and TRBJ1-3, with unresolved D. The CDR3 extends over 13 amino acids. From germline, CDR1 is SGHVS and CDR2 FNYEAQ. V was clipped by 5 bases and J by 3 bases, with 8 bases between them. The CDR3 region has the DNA TGTGCCAGCAGCCCGCATGTTGGAAACACCATATATTTT. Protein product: CASSPHVGNTIYF.

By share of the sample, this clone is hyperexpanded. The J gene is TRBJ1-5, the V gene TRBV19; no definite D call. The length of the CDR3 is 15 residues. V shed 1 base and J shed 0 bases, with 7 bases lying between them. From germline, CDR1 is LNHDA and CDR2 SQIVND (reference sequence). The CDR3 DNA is TGTGCCAGTAGTATAGGGGGTTATAGCAATCAGCCCCAGCATTTT. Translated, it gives CASSIGGYSNQPQHF.

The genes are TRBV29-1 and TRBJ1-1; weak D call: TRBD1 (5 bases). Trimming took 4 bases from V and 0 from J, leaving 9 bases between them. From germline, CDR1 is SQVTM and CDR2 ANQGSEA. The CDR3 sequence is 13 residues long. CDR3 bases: TGCAGCGTTGGAAGACAGCTGAACACTGAAGCTTTCTTT. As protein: CSVGRQLNTEAFF.

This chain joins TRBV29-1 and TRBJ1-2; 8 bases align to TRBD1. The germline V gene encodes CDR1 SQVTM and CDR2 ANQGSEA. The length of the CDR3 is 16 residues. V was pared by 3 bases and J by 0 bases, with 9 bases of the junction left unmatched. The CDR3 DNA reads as TGCAGCGTTGAGCCGGACAGGGTTATCACTAACTATGGCTACACCTTC. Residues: CSVEPDRVITNYGYTF.

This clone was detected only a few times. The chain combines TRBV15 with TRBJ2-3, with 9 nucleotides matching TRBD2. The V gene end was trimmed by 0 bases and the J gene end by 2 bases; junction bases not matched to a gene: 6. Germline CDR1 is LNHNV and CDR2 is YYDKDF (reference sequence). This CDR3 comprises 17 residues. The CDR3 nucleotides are TGTGCCACCAGCAGAGATATCGGCGGGAGGGTCACAGATACGCAGTATTTT. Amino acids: CATSRDIGGRVTDTQYF.

CDR3 in amino acids: CASSESGGLAGNEQFF. DNA of the CDR3: TGTGCCAGCAGTGAATCGGGAGGGCTCGCTGGGAATGAGCAGTTCTTC. V is TRBV25-1 and J is TRBJ2-1; TRBD2 agrees at 8 bases. Germline V gene sequence: CDR1 MGHDK, CDR2 SYGVNS. The CDR3 has 16 amino acids. J gave up 7 bases and V 1 base, and 9 bases lay outside the gene matches.

DNA of the CDR3: TGTGCCAGCAGGGAAGTAGGCGGCTACACCTTC. Its translation: CASREVGGYTF. The rearrangement joins TRBV6-5 to TRBJ1-2; D remains ambiguous. The V gene's germline CDR1 is MNHEY and CDR2 SVGAGI. This CDR3 has 11 residues. Trimming cost V 6 bases and J 8 bases, with 10 bases left between them.

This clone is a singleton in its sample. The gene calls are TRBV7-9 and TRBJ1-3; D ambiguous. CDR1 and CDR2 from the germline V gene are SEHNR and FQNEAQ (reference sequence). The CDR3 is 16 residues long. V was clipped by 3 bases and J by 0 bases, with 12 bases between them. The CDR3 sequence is CASSLIDSSSGNTIYF. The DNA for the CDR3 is TGTGCCAGCAGCTTGATCGACTCGAGCTCTGGAAACACCATATATTTT. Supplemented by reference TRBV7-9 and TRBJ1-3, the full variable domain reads DTGVSQNPRHKITKRGQNVTFRCDPISEHNRLYWYRQTLGQGPEFLTYFQNEAQLEKSRLLSDRFSAERPKGSFSTLEIQRTEQGDSAMYLCASSLIDSSSGNTIYFGEGSWLTVV.

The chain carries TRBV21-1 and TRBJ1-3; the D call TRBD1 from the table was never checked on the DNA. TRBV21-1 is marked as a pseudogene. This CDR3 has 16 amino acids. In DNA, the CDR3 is TGTGCCAGCAGCAGAGAAGACATACCTTCTGGAAACACCATATATTTT. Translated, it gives CASSREDIPSGNTIYF.

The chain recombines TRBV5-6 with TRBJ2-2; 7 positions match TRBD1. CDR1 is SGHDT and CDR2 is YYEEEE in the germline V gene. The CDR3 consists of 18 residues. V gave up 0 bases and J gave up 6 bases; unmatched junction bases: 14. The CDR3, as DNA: TGTGCCAGCAGCTTGGCGCCGACAGGGTTCGGTTCGGCCGGGGAGCTGTTTTTT. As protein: CASSLAPTGFGSAGELFF.

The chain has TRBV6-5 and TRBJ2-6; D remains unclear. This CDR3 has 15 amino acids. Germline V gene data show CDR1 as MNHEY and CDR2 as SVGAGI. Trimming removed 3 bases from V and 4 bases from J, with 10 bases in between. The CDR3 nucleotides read TGTGCCAGCAGTTATTGGCAGAGGGGGGCCAACGTCCTGACTTTC. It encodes CASSYWQRGANVLTF.

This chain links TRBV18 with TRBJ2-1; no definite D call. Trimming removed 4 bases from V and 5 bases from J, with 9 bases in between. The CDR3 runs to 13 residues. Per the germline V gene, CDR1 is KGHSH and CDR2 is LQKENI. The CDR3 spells CASSLLRDNEQFF. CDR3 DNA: TGTGCCAGCTCACTTCTCCGGGACAATGAGCAGTTCTTC.

CDR3: CATSRQGGNMGYTF. In DNA, the CDR3 is TGTGCCACTTCCAGACAGGGAGGTAATATGGGATACACCTTC. The chain couples TRBV7-9 to TRBJ1-2; 7 nucleotides match TRBD1. The V gene's germline CDR1 is SEHNR and CDR2 FQNEAQ (reference sequence). The CDR3 length is 14 residues. V lost 10 bases and J lost 11; bases outside the gene matches: 19.

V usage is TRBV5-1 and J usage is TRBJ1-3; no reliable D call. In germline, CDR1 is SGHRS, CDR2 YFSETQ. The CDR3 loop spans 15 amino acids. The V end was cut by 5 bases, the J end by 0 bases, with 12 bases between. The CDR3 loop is CASSGSGDSGNTIYF. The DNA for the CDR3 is TGCGCCAGCAGTGGGTCCGGAGACTCTGGAAACACCATATATTTT. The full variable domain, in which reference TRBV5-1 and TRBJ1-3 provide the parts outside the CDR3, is KAGVTQTPRYLIKTRGQQVTLSCSPISGHRSVSWYQQTPGQGLQFLFEYFSETQRNKGNFPGRFSGRQFSNSRSEMNVSTLELGDSALYLCASSGSGDSGNTIYFGEGSWLTVV.

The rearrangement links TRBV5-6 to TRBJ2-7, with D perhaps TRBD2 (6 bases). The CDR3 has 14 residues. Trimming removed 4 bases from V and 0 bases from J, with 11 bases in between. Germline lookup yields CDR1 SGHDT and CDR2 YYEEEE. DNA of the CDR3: TGTGCCAGCAGCCCTTCGGGACTCTCCTACGAGCAGTACTTC. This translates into CASSPSGLSYEQYF.

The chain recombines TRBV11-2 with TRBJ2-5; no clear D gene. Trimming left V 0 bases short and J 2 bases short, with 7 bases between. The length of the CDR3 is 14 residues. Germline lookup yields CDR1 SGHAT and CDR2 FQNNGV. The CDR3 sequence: CASSLEGRQETQYF. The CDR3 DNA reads TGTGCCAGCAGCTTAGAGGGAAGACAAGAGACCCAGTACTTC.

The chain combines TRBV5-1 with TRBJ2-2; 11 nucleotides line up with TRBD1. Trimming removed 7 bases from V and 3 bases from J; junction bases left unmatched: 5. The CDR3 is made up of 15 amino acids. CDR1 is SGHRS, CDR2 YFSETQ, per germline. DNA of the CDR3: TGCGCCAGCTCCCGGGACAGGGGGTACACCGGGGAGCTGTTTTTT. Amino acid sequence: CASSRDRGYTGELFF.